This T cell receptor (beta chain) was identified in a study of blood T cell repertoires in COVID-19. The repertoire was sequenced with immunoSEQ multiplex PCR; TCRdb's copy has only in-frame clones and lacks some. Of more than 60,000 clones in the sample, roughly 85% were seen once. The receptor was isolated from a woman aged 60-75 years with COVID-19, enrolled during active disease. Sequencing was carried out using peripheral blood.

The CDR3 loop is CSVAGGSTDTQYF. Written as DNA, the CDR3 is TGCAGCGTTGCGGGAGGAAGCACAGATACGCAGTATTTT. The chain uses TRBV29-1 and TRBJ2-3; 7 bases align to TRBD2. This CDR3 is built from 13 residues. Germline lookup yields CDR1 SQVTM and CDR2 ANQGSEA. The V gene end was trimmed by 4 bases and the J gene end by 0 bases; junction bases not matched to a gene: 1.